The source of this T cell receptor (beta chain) is a study of memory CD4+ T cells and cytomegalovirus serostatus. Study in general: Healthy Belgian adult donors included nine or ten CMV-positive and approximately 25 CMV-negative people.

The repertoire was sequenced with immunoSEQ multiplex PCR; TCRdb's copy has only in-frame clones and lacks some. The table includes about 60,000 clones, about 68% detected once. V shed 2 bases and J shed 8 bases, with 13 bases lying between them. The CDR3 covers 14 residues. Germline V lookup: CDR1 KGHSH, CDR2 LQKENI. The sort gate was single viable CD3+CD4+CD8-CD45RO+ cells for memory CD4+ T cells. The gene calls are TRBV18 and TRBJ1-3; tentatively, D is TRBD1 (6 bases). This sequence originates from an adult in good health and CMV-seropositive. What was sequenced was memory CD4+ T cells from blood. DNA of the CDR3: TGTGCCAGCTCACCAAACAGGGTGGAGGACACCATATATTTT. Translated, it gives CASSPNRVEDTIYF.